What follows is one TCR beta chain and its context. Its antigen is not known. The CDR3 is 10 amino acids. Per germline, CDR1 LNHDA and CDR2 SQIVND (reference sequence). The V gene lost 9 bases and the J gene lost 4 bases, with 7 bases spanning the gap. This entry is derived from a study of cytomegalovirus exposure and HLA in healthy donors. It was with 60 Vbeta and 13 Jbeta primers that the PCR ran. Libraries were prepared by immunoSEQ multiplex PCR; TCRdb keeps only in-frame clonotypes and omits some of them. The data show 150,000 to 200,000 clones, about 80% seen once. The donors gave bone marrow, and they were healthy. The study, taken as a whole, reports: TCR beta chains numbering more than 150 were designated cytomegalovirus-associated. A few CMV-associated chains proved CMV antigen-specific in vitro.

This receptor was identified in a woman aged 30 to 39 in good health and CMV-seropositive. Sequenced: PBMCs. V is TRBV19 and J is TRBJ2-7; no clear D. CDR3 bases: TGTGCCAGACTTAAGTACGAGCAGTACTTC. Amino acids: CARLKYEQYF. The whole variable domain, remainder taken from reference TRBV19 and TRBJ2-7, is DGGITQSPKYLFRKEGQNVTLSCEQNLNHDAMYWYRQDPGQGLRLIYYSQIVNDFQKGDIAEGYSVSREKKESFPLTVTSAQKNPTAFYLCARLKYEQYFGPGTRLTVT.